This TCR beta chain came from a study of human T cells and chemical hapten exposure. Notes on the study in general: Donors' alopecia may make their immune response differ from healthy people's.

J was trimmed by 10 bases and V by 5 bases; bases with no gene match: 8. CDR3 size: 14 residues. Original processing notes: TCRs per sample had a median of approximately 88,000 and ranged from roughly 20,000 to 700,000. One entry per CDR3 protein results from TCRdb running MiXCR on the RACE reads. The V and J calls, along with clone size, are taken from TCRdb and not from the paper's own processing. The sample has approximately 77,000 distinct CDR3 sequences, 14% seen once; the top ten hold around 4.2%. Time point: pre-sensitization, week 0. Treatment here: therapeutic diphenylcyclopropenone sensitization with weekly scalp DPC. As for this clonotype: The antigen is undetermined.

The V call is TRBV12-3 or TRBV12-4, the J call TRBJ1-4, with 9 bases lining up with TRBD1. The material sequenced was whole blood, taken in connection with sensitization to the hapten diphenylcyclopropenone (DPC). The receptor's source is a woman aged 45-60 years with alopecia areata. Some clones in this sample may be carry-over from other donors' samples. CDR3 protein: CASSPGQGQGKLFF. The CDR3 bases are TGTGCCAGCAGTCCGGGACAGGGCCAGGGAAAACTGTTTTTT.